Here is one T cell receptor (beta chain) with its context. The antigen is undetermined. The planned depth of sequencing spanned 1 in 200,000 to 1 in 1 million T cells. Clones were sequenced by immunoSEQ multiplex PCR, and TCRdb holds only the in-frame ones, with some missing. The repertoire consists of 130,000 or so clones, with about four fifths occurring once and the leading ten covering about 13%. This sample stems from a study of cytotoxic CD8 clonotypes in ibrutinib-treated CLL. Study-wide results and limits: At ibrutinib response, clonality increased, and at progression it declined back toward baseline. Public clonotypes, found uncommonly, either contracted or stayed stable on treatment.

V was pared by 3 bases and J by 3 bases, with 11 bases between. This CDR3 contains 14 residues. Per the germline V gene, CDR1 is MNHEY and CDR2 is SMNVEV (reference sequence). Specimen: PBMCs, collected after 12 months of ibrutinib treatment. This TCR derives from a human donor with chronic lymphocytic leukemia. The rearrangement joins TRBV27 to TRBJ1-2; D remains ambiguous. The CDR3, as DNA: TGTGCCAGCAGTTTTGGGGTCGGGGACTATGGCTACACCTTC. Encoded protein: CASSFGVGDYGYTF.